This record covers a single T cell receptor beta chain. Its cognate antigen has yet to be identified. No clone much larger than this one lies a single base away; base qualities are absent. Libraries were prepared through 5' RACE. Sequenced on an Illumina HiSeq 2500. A second roughly 6 to 12 cycle PCR used a sample-barcoded 5' primer and a J-beta primer mix. Each TCR beta cDNA molecule received a unique molecular identifier from a template-switch 5' adaptor carrying 12 random nucleotides. Each sample yielded at least 2.5 million CDR3-containing paired-end reads. The Mint cDNA synthesis kit, primed by a TRBC-specific oligonucleotide, was used to synthesize first-strand cDNA from all RNA. Following uracil-DNA glycosylase treatment, a first 18-cycle PCR with universal primers M1SS and BC2_uni_R was performed on all cDNA. The source study handled its data this way. For normalization, 1 million high-quality reads were randomly selected from each sample, with every read carrying a distinct molecular identifier. Instead of being binned into consensus sequences, reads that shared molecular identifiers were thrown out. MiTCR, run with a Q25 quality threshold and the strictest error-elimination algorithm, handled CDR3 identification, clonotype clustering and error correction. Lower-bound total TCR beta diversity was estimated with a nonparametric unseen species model using Euler transformation. TCRdb passed the public sequencing reads through fastp at Q25 and MiXCR, retaining productive beta sequences. Entries that share a CDR3 protein sequence are merged under the most common genes and DNA. What appears here as the V and J calls and clone size reflects TCRdb's work, not the paper's. The sample table shows over a million distinct CDR3 sequences, and approximately 43% are seen once. Together, the top ten hold around 4% of the sample.

The CDR3 contains 13 residues, cysteine and phenylalanine counted. Just CDR3 DNA is preserved here, 39 bases in frame from base 1. CDR1 and CDR2 are drawn from the germline V gene (reference sequence): MNHEY, SMNVEV. V is shortened by 4 bases, J by 4 bases, and the region joining them spans 10 bases. The donors were roughly 40 Caucasian individuals from Russia, aged about 6 to 100 years, who were systemically healthy. Each donor gave around 9 milliliters of peripheral blood, collected into EDTA-treated Vacutainer tubes. PBMCs were isolated by Ficoll-Paque density-gradient centrifugation, with at least 7 million obtained per sample. Total RNA was extracted from PBMCs with Trizol reagent, with at least 5 micrograms obtained per sample. Naive CD45RAhigh/CD27high T cell percentages were measured by flow cytometry on a PBMC aliquot from every donor. The source of the sample is a study of blood T cells in healthy people across ages (dated by TCRdb to about 2015). The study in broad terms: In model experiments, template switching captured about one uniquely barcoded TCR beta cDNA molecule for every two T cells. To track age-related changes in TCR beta repertoire diversity, the study relied on deep sequencing normalized with unique cDNA molecular identifiers. The donors were divided into four age groups: young (average 16 years), middle-aged (approximately 39), aged (about 60) and long-lived (roughly 82). To avoid experimental bias, donors of different ages were spread randomly across the sequencing lanes. Two additional independent replicas of 1 million unique cDNA reads from the same blood draw were analyzed for two donors (one aged 18 to 30 and one aged 80 or older).

Overall study outcomes, separate from this receptor: As age increased, observed TCR beta diversity per million T cells dropped in a roughly linear way, and a significant reduction was already evident by age roughly 36. The percentage of naive T cells measured by flow cytometry correlated strongly with observed TCR beta diversity. Compared with the aged group, more naive CD4+ T cells, fewer expanded clones and increased TCR diversity were shown by the long-lived group, suggesting age selection. Because donor CMV infection status was unknown, age-related changes in expanded clonotypes were potentially confounded. Estimates of total diversity based on one million sequenced T cells were considered lower bounds and underestimates. Because profiling used bulk unsorted PBMCs, naive and antigen-experienced compartments could not be compared conclusively.

This receptor was obtained from a young woman in good health. The sample taken for sequencing was blood. The chain couples TRBV27 to TRBJ1-1, with no confidently assigned D gene. The CDR3 region has the sequence CASSWSESTEAFF. The base sequence is TGTGCCAGCAGTTGGTCGGAAAGCACTGAAGCTTTCTTT.